This paragraph reports one T cell receptor (beta chain). As yet, its antigen is unknown. A history of autoimmune disease or systemic immunosuppression excluded patients. These data originate in a study of OX40 agonist ivuxolimab in advanced cancers. Study overall: Mean age about 60 years, range about 23 to 80; about 85% male. General study points: The authors did not determine the antigen specificity of the expanded peripheral T cells.

Libraries were prepared by immunoSEQ multiplex PCR; TCRdb keeps only in-frame clonotypes and omits some of them. The sample records some 80,000 clones, 80% to 90% being singletons. CDR1 is SNHLY and CDR2 is FYNNEI in the germline V gene. Deletions cut 2 bases from V and 2 bases from J, with 13 bases between. The CDR3 is 15 residues long. The sequence came from an adult with an advanced solid tumor such as melanoma, head and neck, liver or kidney cancer. The chain joins TRBV2 to TRBJ2-7; D not resolved. Sequenced here: CD4+ or CD8+ T cells sorted from blood, sampled in a trial of the OX40 agonist ivuxolimab. The CDR3 bases are TGTGCCAGCAGTGAAAAACAACTCCTTACCTACGAGCAGTACTTC. This translates into CASSEKQLLTYEQYF.